This T cell receptor (beta chain) was profiled in a study of shared clonotypes between healthy human individuals. In CD8 memory, CD45RO+ cells were put together with CCR7-negative CD45RA+ TemRA cells. Remarks on this clone: Antigen unknown.

Findings of the study overall: Estimated clonotype richness was generally higher in naive than memory subsets. Clonotype sharing across a handful of donors was observed for about 5.2% of naive CD4 clonotypes. Researchers sampled only blood; tissue repertoires likely differ.

V was clipped by 7 bases and J by 2 bases, with 9 bases between them. The CDR3 is made up of 12 amino acids. Germline V gives CDR1 MNHNS, CDR2 SASEGT. The method was immunoSEQ multiplex PCR; TCRdb's version includes in-frame clones alone and lacks a portion of them. The repertoire has roughly 400,000 clones, 96% of them found once; the top ten carry more than 0.3%. Material: memory CD8+ T cells sorted from blood. As for subset: CD45RO+ cells pooled with CCR7-negative TemRA cells. The receptor was isolated from a man aged 30 to 39 in good health. V usage is TRBV6-1 and J usage is TRBJ2-7; D not resolved. CDR3 region: CASKHFAYEQYF. Written as DNA, the CDR3 is TGTGCCAGCAAGCACTTCGCCTACGAGCAGTACTTC.